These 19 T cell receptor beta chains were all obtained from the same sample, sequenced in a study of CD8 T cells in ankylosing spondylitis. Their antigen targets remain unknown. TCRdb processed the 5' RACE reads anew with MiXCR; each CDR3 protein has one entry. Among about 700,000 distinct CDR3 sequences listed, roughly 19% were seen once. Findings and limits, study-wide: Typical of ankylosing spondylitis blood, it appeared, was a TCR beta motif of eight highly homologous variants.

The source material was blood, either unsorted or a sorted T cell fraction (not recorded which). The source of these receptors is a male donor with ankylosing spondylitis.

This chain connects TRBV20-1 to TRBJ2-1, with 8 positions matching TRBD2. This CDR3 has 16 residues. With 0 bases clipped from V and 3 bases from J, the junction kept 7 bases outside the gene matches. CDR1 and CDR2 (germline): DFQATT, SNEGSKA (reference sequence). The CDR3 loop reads CSARDQVSGIYNEQFF. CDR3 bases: TGCAGTGCTAGAGATCAAGTTAGCGGGATCTACAATGAGCAGTTCTTC.

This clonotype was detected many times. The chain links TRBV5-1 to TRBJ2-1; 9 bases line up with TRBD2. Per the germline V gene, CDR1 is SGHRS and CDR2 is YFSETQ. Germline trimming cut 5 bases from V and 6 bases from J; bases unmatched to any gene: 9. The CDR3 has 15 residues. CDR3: CASSRTSGHVNEQFF. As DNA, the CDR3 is TGCGCCAGCAGTCGTACTAGCGGGCATGTCAATGAGCAGTTCTTC.

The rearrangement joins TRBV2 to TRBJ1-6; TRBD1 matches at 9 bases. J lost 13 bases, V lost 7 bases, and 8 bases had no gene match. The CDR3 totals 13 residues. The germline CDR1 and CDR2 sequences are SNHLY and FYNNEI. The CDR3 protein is CASTRQGGEPLHF. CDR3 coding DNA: TGTGCCAGCACCCGACAGGGGGGTGAGCCCCTCCACTTT.

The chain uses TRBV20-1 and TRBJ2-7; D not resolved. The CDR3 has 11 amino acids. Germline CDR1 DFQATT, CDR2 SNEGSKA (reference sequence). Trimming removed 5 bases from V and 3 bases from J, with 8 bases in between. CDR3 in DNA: TGCAGTGCTTCCCTAGGCTACGAGCAGTACTTC. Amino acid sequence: CSASLGYEQYF.

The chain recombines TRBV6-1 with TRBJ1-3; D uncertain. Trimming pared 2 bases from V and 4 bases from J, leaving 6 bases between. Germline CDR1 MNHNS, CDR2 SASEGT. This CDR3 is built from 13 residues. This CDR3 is CASSENRGNTIYF. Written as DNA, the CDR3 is TGTGCCAGCAGTGAAAACAGAGGAAACACCATATATTTT.

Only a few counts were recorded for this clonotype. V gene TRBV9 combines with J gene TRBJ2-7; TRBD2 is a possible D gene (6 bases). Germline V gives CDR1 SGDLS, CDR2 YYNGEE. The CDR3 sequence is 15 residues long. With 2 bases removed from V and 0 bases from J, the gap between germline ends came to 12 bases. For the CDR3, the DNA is TGTGCCAGCAGCGTCGGAGGGGTGTACTCCTACGAGCAGTACTTC. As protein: CASSVGGVYSYEQYF.

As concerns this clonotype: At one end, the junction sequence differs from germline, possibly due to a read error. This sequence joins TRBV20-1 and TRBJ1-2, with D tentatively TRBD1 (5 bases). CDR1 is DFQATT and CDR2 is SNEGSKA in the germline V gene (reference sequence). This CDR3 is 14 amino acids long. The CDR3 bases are TGCAGTGCTAGTTTAAGGGACCTCGAGTATGGCTTCACCTTC. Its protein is CSASLRDLEYGFTF.

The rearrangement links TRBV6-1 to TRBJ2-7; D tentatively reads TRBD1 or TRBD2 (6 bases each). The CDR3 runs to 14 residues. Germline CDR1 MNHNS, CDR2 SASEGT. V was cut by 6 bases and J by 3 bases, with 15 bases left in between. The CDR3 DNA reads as TGTGCCAGCAGCCCGGAGGGGGGCAGCTACGAGCAGTACTTC. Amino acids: CASSPEGGSYEQYF.

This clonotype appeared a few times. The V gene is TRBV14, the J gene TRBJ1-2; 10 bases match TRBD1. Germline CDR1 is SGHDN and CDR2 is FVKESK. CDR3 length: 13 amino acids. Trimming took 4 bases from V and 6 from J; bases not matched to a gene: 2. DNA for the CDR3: TGTGCCAGCAGCCGGGACAGGGGTAATGGCTACACCTTC. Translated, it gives CASSRDRGNGYTF. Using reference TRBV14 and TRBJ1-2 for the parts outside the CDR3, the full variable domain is EAGVTQFPSHSVIEKGQTVTLRCDPISGHDNLYWYRRVMGKEIKFLLHFVKESKQDESGMPNNRFLAERTGGTYSTLKVQPAELEDSGVYFCASSRDRGNGYTFGSGTRLTVV.

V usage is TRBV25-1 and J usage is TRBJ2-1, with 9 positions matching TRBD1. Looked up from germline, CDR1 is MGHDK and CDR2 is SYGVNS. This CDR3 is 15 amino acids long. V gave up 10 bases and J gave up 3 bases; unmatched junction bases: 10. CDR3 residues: CATKPTGQGYNEQFF. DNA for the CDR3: TGTGCCACGAAACCTACGGGACAGGGCTACAATGAGCAGTTCTTC.

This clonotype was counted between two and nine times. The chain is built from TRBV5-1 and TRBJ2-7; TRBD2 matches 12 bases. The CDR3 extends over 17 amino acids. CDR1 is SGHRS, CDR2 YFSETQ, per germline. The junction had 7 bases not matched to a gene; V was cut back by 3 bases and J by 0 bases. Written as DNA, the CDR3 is TGCGCCAGCAGCTCCGGACTAGCGGGACAAAGCTCCTACGAGCAGTACTTC. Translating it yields CASSSGLAGQSSYEQYF.

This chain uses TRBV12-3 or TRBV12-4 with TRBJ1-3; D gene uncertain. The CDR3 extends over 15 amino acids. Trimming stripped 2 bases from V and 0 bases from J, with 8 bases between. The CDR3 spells CASSLKFVSGNTIYF. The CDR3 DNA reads TGTGCCAGCAGTTTAAAGTTTGTCTCTGGAAACACCATATATTTT.

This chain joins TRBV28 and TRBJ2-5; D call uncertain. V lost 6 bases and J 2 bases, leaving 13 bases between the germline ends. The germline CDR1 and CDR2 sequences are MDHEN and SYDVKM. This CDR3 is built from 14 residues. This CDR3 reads CASSVNLAQETQYF. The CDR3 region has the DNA TGTGCCAGCAGCGTCAATTTGGCGCAAGAGACCCAGTACTTC.

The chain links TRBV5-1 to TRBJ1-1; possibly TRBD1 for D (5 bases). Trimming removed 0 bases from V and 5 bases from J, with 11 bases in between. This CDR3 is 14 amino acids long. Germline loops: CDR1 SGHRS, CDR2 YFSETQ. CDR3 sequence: CASSLAGARTEAFF. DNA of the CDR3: TGCGCCAGCAGCTTGGCCGGGGCAAGGACTGAAGCTTTCTTT. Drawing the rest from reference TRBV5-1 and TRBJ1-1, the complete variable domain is KAGVTQTPRYLIKTRGQQVTLSCSPISGHRSVSWYQQTPGQGLQFLFEYFSETQRNKGNFPGRFSGRQFSNSRSEMNVSTLELGDSALYLCASSLAGARTEAFFGQGTRLTVV.

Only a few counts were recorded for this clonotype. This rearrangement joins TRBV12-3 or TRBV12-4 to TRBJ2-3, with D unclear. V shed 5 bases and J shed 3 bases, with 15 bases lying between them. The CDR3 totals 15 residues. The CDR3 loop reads CASSPPQPNTDTQYF. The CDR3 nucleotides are TGTGCCAGCAGTCCCCCGCAACCCAATACAGATACGCAGTATTTT.

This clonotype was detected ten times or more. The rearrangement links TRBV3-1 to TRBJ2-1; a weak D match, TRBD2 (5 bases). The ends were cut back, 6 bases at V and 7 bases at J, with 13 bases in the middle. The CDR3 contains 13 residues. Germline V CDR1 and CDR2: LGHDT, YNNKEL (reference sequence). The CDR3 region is CASSRSRRNEQFF. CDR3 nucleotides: TGTGCCAGCAGTCGTTCAAGGAGGAATGAGCAGTTCTTC.

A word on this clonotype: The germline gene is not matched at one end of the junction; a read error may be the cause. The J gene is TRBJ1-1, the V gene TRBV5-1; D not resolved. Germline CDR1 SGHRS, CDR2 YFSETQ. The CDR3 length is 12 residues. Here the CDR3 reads CASSLTTGEAFF. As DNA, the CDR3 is TGTGCCAGCAGTTTAACGACGGGAGAAGCTTTCTTT.

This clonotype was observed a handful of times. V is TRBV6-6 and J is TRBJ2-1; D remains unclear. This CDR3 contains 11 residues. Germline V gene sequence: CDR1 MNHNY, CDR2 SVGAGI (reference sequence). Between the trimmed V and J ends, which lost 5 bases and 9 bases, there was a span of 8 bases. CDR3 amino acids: CASSRMGEQFF. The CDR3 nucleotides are TGTGCCAGCAGTAGGATGGGTGAGCAGTTCTTC.

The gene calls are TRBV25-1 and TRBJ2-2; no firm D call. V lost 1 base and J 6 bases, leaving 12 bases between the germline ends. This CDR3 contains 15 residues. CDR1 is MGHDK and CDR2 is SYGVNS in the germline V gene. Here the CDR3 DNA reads TGTGCCAGCAGTGAATTAAAGGCCTCTCCCGGGGAGCTGTTTTTT. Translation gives CASSELKASPGELFF.